This passage covers 13 T cell receptor beta chains from one sample sequenced in a study of T-cell memory formation after mild COVID-19. TCRdb itself ran the 5' RACE reads through MiXCR, one entry per CDR3 protein. The repertoire includes roughly 480,000 distinct CDR3 sequences, roughly 25% of them detected once, and approximately 12% sits in the top ten. What was sequenced was PBMCs or a T cell subset sorted from them (not recorded which). The receptors come from an adult woman who had mild COVID-19 (a few samples of this study predate the infection). Cell type and time point are not known.

V gene TRBV11-2 combines with J gene TRBJ2-1; D could derive from TRBD1 or TRBD2 (6 bases each). CDR3 length: 14 amino acids. Trimming pared 3 bases from V and 7 bases from J, leaving 13 bases between. Germline V lookup: CDR1 SGHAT, CDR2 FQNNGV. The CDR3 coding sequence is TGTGCCAGCAGCTTTGGGCTAGGGGGGAATGAGCAGTTCTTC. Protein product: CASSFGLGGNEQFF.

The chain is built from TRBV5-5 and TRBJ1-5; the match to TRBD1 covers 11 bases. V shed 4 bases and J 5 bases; nucleotides not matched to a gene: 5. Germline lookup yields CDR1 SGHKS and CDR2 YYEKEE (reference sequence). CDR3 size: 15 residues. DNA of the CDR3: TGTGCCAGCAGCCATGGACAGGGGGCATATCAGCCCCAGCATTTT. Translating gives CASSHGQGAYQPQHF.

The chain is built from TRBV6-7 and TRBJ2-7, with D hard to call. TRBV6-7 is an ORF for which the function is uncertain. Trimming took 3 bases from V and 4 from J, leaving 7 bases between them. The CDR3 length is 12 residues. The CDR3 nucleotides are TGTGCCAGCAGTTATTTACTGTACGAGCAGTACTTC. Encoded protein: CASSYLLYEQYF.

The sample holds a few counts of this clonotype. The chain is built from TRBV11-3 and TRBJ2-5; 8 nucleotides line up with TRBD2. Germline values: CDR1 SGHNT, CDR2 YENEEA. The CDR3 length is 16 residues. With V trimmed by 1 base and J by 2 bases, 6 bases remained unmatched. CDR3 sequence reads: CASSLGTSGKQETQYF. As DNA, the CDR3 is TGTGCCAGCAGCTTAGGAACTAGCGGCAAGCAAGAGACCCAGTACTTC.

This clonotype was detected many times. This CDR3 reads CSAPAGQSNTF. The DNA of the CDR3 is TGCAGCGCTCCCGCCGGGCAGTCGAACACCTTC. The chain couples TRBV29-1 to TRBJ1-2, with D uncertain. The CDR3 is 11 amino acids. Trimming pared 7 bases from V and 12 bases from J, leaving 18 bases between. CDR1 is SQVTM and CDR2 is ANQGSEA in the germline V gene.

The table lists this clonotype with many counts. The chain combines TRBV5-1 with TRBJ2-1, with D possibly called TRBD1 or TRBD2 (5 bases each). This CDR3 comprises 16 residues. CDR1 is SGHRS and CDR2 is YFSETQ in the germline V gene. The V end lost 0 bases, the J end lost 4 bases, and 14 bases lay between the germline ends. In DNA form, the CDR3 reads TGCGCCAGCAGCTTGGTCGGTAGCGCAGGGTACAATGAGCAGTTCTTC. Encoded protein: CASSLVGSAGYNEQFF.

This clonotype has a handful of counts. This rearrangement joins TRBV9 to TRBJ2-2; weak D call: TRBD2 (6 bases). V lost 0 bases and J lost 0, with 12 bases in between. The germline gives CDR1 SGDLS, CDR2 YYNGEE. The CDR3 runs 17 residues. The CDR3 coding sequence is TGTGCCAGCAGCGTAGCTGGGGGGACCGCGAACACCGGGGAGCTGTTTTTT. Amino acid sequence: CASSVAGGTANTGELFF.

CDR3 in DNA: TGCGCCAGCAGCTTGATGACAGGGGGCGAGAGAGGCTACACCTTC. Its translation: CASSLMTGGERGYTF. The V call is TRBV5-1, the J call TRBJ1-2; 10 nucleotides align to TRBD1. This CDR3 region has 15 residues. With V trimmed by 1 base and J by 8 bases, 8 bases remained unmatched. CDR1 and CDR2 from the germline V gene are SGHRS and YFSETQ.

The chain uses TRBV3-1 and TRBJ1-2; D not resolved. V dropped 3 bases and J dropped 8 bases, with 10 bases sitting between them. The germline V gene has CDR1 LGHDT and CDR2 YNNKEL (reference sequence). This CDR3 is 12 amino acids long. The chain's CDR3 is CASSHPEGGYTF. DNA for the CDR3: TGTGCCAGCAGCCACCCTGAAGGGGGCTACACCTTC.

This clonotype has just a few counts. The rearrangement joins TRBV3-1 to TRBJ2-1; tentative D call: TRBD2 (5 bases). V was clipped by 1 base and J by 7 bases, with 11 bases between them. The CDR3 loop spans 14 amino acids. Germline loops: CDR1 LGHDT, CDR2 YNNKEL (reference sequence). The CDR3 sequence is CASSQGQRDNEQFF. In nucleotides, the CDR3 is TGTGCCAGCAGCCAAGGCCAGAGGGATAATGAGCAGTTCTTC.

This clonotype was seen only a few times. The chain joins TRBV20-1 to TRBJ2-5; D is possibly TRBD2 (6 bases). The germline V and J ends were trimmed by 3 bases and 4 bases, with 12 bases remaining between them. This CDR3 region has 13 residues. The V gene's germline CDR1 is DFQATT and CDR2 SNEGSKA (reference sequence). In nucleotides, the CDR3 is TGCAGTGCTAGCGGGGACTTTGGAGAGACCCAGTACTTC. Residues: CSASGDFGETQYF.

V and J are TRBV7-7 and TRBJ1-4; TRBD1 aligns across 8 bases. Per germline, CDR1 SSHAT and CDR2 FNYEAQ (reference sequence). The CDR3 has 14 amino acids. The trim removed 4 bases at V and 7 bases at J, leaving 5 bases unmatched. As DNA, the CDR3 is TGTGCCAGCAGCTCGGACAGGGCGAGTGAAAAACTGTTTTTT. Translated, it gives CASSSDRASEKLFF.

The chain uses TRBV12-3 or TRBV12-4 and TRBJ2-3; 9 bases align to TRBD1. V shed 7 bases, J shed 7 bases, and the junction held 9 bases outside the gene matches. CDR3 size: 14 residues. As DNA, the CDR3 is TGTGCCAGCATTCCCCCGGGACAGGGAAATACGCAGTATTTT. Translated: CASIPPGQGNTQYF.